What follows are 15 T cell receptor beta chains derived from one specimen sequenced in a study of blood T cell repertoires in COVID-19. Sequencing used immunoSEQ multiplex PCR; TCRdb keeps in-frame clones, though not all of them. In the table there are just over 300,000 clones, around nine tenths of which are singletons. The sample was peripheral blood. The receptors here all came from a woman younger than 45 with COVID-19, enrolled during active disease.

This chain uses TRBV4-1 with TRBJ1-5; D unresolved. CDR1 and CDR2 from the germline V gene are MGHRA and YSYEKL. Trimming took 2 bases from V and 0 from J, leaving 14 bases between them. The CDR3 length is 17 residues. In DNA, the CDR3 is TGCGCCAGCAGCCAACGGGAGGGAGGGTATAGCAATCAGCCCCAGCATTTT. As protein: CASSQREGGYSNQPQHF.

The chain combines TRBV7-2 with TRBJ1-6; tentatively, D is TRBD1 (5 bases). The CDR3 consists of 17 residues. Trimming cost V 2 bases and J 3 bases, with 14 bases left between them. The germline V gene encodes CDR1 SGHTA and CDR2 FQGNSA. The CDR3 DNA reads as TGTGCCAGCAGCTTAAGGGGCACGGCAGGCTATAATTCACCCCTCCACTTT. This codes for CASSLRGTAGYNSPLHF.

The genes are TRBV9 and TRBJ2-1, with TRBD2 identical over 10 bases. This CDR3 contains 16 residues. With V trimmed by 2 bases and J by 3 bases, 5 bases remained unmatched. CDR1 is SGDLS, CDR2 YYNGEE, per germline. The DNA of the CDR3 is TGTGCCAGCAGCGTCGGAGGACTAGCGGACTACAATGAGCAGTTCTTC. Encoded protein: CASSVGGLADYNEQFF.

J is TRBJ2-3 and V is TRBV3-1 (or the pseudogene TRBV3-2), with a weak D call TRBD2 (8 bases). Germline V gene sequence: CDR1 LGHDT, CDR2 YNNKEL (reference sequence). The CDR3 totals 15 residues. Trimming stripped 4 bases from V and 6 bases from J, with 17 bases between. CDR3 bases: TGTGCCAGCAGCCCCGGACAGGTAGCGGGGGATACGCAGTATTTT. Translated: CASSPGQVAGDTQYF.

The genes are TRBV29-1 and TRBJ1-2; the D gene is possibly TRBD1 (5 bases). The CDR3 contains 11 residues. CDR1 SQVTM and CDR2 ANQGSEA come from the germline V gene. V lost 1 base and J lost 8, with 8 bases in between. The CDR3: CSVEVRGGYTF. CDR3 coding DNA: TGCAGCGTTGAAGTAAGGGGCGGCTACACCTTC.

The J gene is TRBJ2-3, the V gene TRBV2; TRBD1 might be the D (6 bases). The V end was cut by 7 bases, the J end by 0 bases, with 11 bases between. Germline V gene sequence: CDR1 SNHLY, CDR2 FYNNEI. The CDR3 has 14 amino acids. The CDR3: CASKGDTSTDTQYF. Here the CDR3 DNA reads TGTGCCAGCAAGGGGGACACTAGCACAGATACGCAGTATTTT.

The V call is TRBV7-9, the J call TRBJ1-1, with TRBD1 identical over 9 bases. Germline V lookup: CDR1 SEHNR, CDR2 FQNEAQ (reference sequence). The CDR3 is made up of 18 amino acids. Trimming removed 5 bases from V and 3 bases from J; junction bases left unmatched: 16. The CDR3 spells CASSPSGTGYGFDTEAFF. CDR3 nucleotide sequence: TGTGCCAGCAGCCCCTCCGGGACAGGGTACGGGTTTGACACTGAAGCTTTCTTT. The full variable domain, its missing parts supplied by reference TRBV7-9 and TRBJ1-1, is DTGVSQNPRHKITKRGQNVTFRCDPISEHNRLYWYRQTLGQGPEFLTYFQNEAQLEKSRLLSDRFSAERPKGSFSTLEIQRTEQGDSAMYLCASSPSGTGYGFDTEAFFGQGTRLTVV.

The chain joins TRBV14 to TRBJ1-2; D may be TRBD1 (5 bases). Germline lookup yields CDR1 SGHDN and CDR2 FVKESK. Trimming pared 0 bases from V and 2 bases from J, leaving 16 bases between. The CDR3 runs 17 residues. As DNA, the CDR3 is TGTGCCAGCAGCCAAGATTACGCGGCAGGGCTCAACTATGGCTACACCTTC. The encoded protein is CASSQDYAAGLNYGYTF.

The CDR3 reads CASSSGPGGVDEQFF. The CDR3 nucleotides read TGTGCCAGCAGTTCGGGGCCCGGGGGGGTCGATGAGCAGTTCTTC. The chain links TRBV28 to TRBJ2-1; 8 bases fit TRBD2. Losses at the gene ends were 4 bases for V and 8 bases for J; bases not matched to a gene: 10. Germline V gives CDR1 MDHEN, CDR2 SYDVKM. The CDR3 spans 15 residues.

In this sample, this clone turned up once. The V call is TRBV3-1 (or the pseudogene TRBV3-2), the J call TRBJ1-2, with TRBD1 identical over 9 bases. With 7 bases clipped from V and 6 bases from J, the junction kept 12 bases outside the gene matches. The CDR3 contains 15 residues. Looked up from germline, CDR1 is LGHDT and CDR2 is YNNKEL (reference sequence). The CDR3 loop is CASTRKGQGWNGYTF. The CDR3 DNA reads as TGTGCCAGCACCAGGAAGGGACAGGGATGGAATGGCTACACCTTC.

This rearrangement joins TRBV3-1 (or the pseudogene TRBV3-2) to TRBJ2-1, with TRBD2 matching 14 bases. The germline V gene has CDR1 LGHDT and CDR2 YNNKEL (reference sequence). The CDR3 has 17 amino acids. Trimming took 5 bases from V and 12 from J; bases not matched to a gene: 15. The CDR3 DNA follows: TGTGCCAGCAGCAAAGCCGGACTAGCGGGGGGTTCCCCCTCGCAGTTCTTC. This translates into CASSKAGLAGGSPSQFF.

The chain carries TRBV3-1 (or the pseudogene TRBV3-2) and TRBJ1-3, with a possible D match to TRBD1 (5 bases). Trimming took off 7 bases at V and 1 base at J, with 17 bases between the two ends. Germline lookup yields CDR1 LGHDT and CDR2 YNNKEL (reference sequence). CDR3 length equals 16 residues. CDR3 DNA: TGTGCCAGCAACGGATCGGCAGGGCGGTCTGGAAACACCATATATTTT. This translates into CASNGSAGRSGNTIYF.

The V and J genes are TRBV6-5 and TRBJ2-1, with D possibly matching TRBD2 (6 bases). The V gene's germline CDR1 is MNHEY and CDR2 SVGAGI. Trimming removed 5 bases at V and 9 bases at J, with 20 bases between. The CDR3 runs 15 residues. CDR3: CASSKTGVVVGEQFF. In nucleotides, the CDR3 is TGTGCCAGCAGTAAGACGGGGGTTGTGGTGGGTGAGCAGTTCTTC.

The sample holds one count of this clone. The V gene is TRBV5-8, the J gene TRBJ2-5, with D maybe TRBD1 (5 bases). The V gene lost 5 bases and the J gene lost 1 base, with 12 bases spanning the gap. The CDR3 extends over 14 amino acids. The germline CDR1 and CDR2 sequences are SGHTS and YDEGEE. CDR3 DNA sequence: TGTGCCAGCAGTCCGACAGACAGCCAAGAGACCCAGTACTTC. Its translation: CASSPTDSQETQYF.

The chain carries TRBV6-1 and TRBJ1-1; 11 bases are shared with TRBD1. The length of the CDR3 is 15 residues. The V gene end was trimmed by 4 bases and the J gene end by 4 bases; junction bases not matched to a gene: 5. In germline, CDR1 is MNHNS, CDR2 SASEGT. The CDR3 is CASSVTGTGGTEAFF. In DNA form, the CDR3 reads TGTGCCAGCAGTGTTACCGGGACAGGGGGCACTGAAGCTTTCTTT.